The 30 T cell receptor beta chains given below trace back to one sample, sequenced in a study of Ad26.COV2.S vaccination and SARS-CoV-2 variants. Measured with immunoSEQ multiplex PCR; TCRdb has only the in-frame clones, and not every one. Of about 180,000 clones listed, roughly nine tenths were seen once; the top ten hold about 5.9%. The material sequenced was peripheral blood, taken after recovery from COVID-19. Receptor source: a human donor who had recovered from COVID-19.

CDR3 loop: CASGSQAGITEQFF. CDR3 sequence (DNA): TGTGCTAGTGGTTCCCAAGCGGGGATCACTGAGCAGTTCTTC. The V call is TRBV12-5, the J call TRBJ2-1, with TRBD2 matching 7 bases. The CDR3 totals 14 residues. In germline, CDR1 is LGHNT, CDR2 FRNRAP. J was trimmed by 9 bases and V by 4 bases; bases with no gene match: 9.

This clone has just one count. The chain recombines TRBV2 with TRBJ2-1; TRBD2 matches 15 bases. The CDR3 has 19 amino acids. Germline CDR1 reads SNHLY; CDR2 reads FYNNEI. Trimming took 7 bases from V and 5 from J; bases not matched to a gene: 15. CDR3 amino acids: CASNRGGLAGGPSNNEQFF. The CDR3 DNA is TGTGCCAGCAACCGAGGGGGACTAGCGGGAGGTCCGTCCAACAATGAGCAGTTCTTC.

This chain uses TRBV7-9 with TRBJ2-7, with D perhaps given as TRBD1 or TRBD2 (5 bases each). Germline CDR1 SEHNR, CDR2 FQNEAQ (reference sequence). Trimming stripped 1 base from V and 5 bases from J, with 18 bases between. The CDR3 consists of 16 residues. CDR3 amino acids: CASSLGGRRVFDEQYF. CDR3 nucleotide sequence: TGTGCCAGCAGCTTAGGAGGGCGCAGGGTTTTCGACGAGCAGTACTTC.

The rearrangement links TRBV14 to TRBJ2-3; no clear D gene. Germline-derived CDR1 and CDR2 are SGHDN and FVKESK. Trimming took 0 bases from V and 4 from J, leaving 2 bases between them. This CDR3 has 12 residues. The CDR3 loop is CASSQEADTQYF. In DNA, the CDR3 is TGTGCCAGCAGCCAAGAGGCAGATACGCAGTATTTT. Full variable domain (rest looked up from reference TRBV14 and TRBJ2-3): EAGVTQFPSHSVIEKGQTVTLRCDPISGHDNLYWYRRVMGKEIKFLLHFVKESKQDESGMPNNRFLAERTGGTYSTLKVQPAELEDSGVYFCASSQEADTQYFGPGTRLTVL.

The chain couples TRBV9 to TRBJ2-7, with D perhaps TRBD1 (5 bases). The germline V gene has CDR1 SGDLS and CDR2 YYNGEE. Between the trimmed V and J ends, which lost 4 bases and 3 bases, there was a span of 14 bases. The CDR3 is made up of 14 amino acids. CDR3 in DNA: TGTGCCAGCAGCCCCCCAGGGTTCGGCTACGAGCAGTACTTC. As protein: CASSPPGFGYEQYF.

The chain is built from TRBV20-1 and TRBJ1-2; D gene unclear. The germline V gene has CDR1 DFQATT and CDR2 SNEGSKA (reference sequence). CDR3 length: 11 amino acids. V gave up 7 bases and J gave up 6 bases, with 12 bases separating them. CDR3 protein: CSEQPRDGYTF. The CDR3, as DNA: TGCAGTGAACAACCGCGGGATGGCTACACCTTC.

The V call is TRBV2, the J call TRBJ2-5; no firm D call. The germline CDR1 and CDR2 sequences are SNHLY and FYNNEI. This CDR3 contains 12 residues. V shed 2 bases and J shed 4 bases, with 5 bases lying between them. The CDR3 region has the DNA TGTGCCAGCAGTGAACCCGGAGAGACCCAGTACTTC. Translating it yields CASSEPGETQYF.

This clone was observed a single time. The V gene is TRBV5-1, the J gene TRBJ1-2, with D maybe TRBD1 (6 bases). Germline assignment: CDR1 SGHRS and CDR2 YFSETQ. The V end was cut by 4 bases, the J end by 7 bases, with 23 bases between. This CDR3 region has 16 residues. CDR3 DNA sequence: TGCGCCAGCAGCCTAGACCCGATGACAGGTACAGTTGGCTACACCTTC. This gives the protein CASSLDPMTGTVGYTF.

The J gene is TRBJ2-3, the V gene TRBV4-2, with a tentative D call TRBD2 (5 bases). CDR1 and CDR2 (germline): LGHNA, YNFKEQ. V lost 0 bases and J lost 5, with 15 bases in between. The CDR3 spans 16 residues. Here the CDR3 DNA reads TGTGCCAGCAGCCAAGACTACCGCACTAGTGGAGATACGCAGTATTTT. Protein sequence: CASSQDYRTSGDTQYF.

The chain has TRBV7-2 and TRBJ2-3, with 7 bases identical to TRBD2. CDR1 SGHTA and CDR2 FQGNSA come from the germline V gene. Unmatched junction bases numbered 7, after V lost 0 bases and J lost 4 bases. CDR3 length: 16 residues. DNA of the CDR3: TGTGCCAGCAGCTTAGCTGGCGGGACTACCCCAGATACGCAGTATTTT. Translated: CASSLAGGTTPDTQYF.

The CDR3 nucleotides are TGTGCCAGCAGCGTAGATCCAGCGGGGATTAAAGGAGGAGAGCAGTTCTTC. Translating gives CASSVDPAGIKGGEQFF. The chain combines TRBV9 with TRBJ2-1; 7 nucleotides match TRBD2. This CDR3 contains 17 residues. The J segment lost 10 bases and the V segment lost 0 bases, leaving 16 bases of the junction unmatched. Germline CDR1 SGDLS, CDR2 YYNGEE.

The chain uses TRBV7-2 and TRBJ1-2; D possibly corresponds to TRBD1 (6 bases). Germline V lookup: CDR1 SGHTA, CDR2 FQGNSA. CDR3 length equals 13 residues. With 7 bases removed from V and 4 bases from J, the gap between germline ends came to 13 bases. CDR3 region: CASTLAGAYGYTF. In DNA, the CDR3 is TGTGCCAGCACATTAGCAGGGGCCTATGGCTACACCTTC.

The chain joins TRBV7-9 to TRBJ2-7; 8 nucleotides line up with TRBD1. Unmatched junction bases numbered 9, after V lost 6 bases and J lost 5 bases. This CDR3 spans 14 amino acids. The germline V gene encodes CDR1 SEHNR and CDR2 FQNEAQ (reference sequence). The CDR3 region has the DNA TGTGCCAGCAGAACCGGGACAGGTGTCCACGAGCAGTACTTC. Amino acid sequence: CASRTGTGVHEQYF. The full variable domain, with the rest looked up from reference TRBV7-9 and TRBJ2-7, is DTGVSQNPRHKITKRGQNVTFRCDPISEHNRLYWYRQTLGQGPEFLTYFQNEAQLEKSRLLSDRFSAERPKGSFSTLEIQRTEQGDSAMYLCASRTGTGVHEQYFGPGTRLTVT.

This chain joins TRBV28 and TRBJ1-3; 7 bases align to TRBD1. This CDR3 has 17 amino acids. The V segment lost 1 base and the J segment 6 bases; nucleotides outside the gene matches: 12. The germline CDR1 and CDR2 sequences are MDHEN and SYDVKM. CDR3 region: CASSLSPSTGRENTIYF. The CDR3 DNA reads as TGTGCCAGCAGTTTATCCCCCTCGACAGGGAGGGAAAACACCATATATTTT.

A single count supports this clone. The chain recombines TRBV19 with TRBJ2-4, with 7 bases fitting TRBD1. This CDR3 has 15 amino acids. Germline values: CDR1 LNHDA, CDR2 SQIVND (reference sequence). Trimming cost V 3 bases and J 7 bases; bases outside gene matches: 9. The DNA for the CDR3 is TGTGCCAGTAGTATCGACAGGGATCGGTGGAACATTCAGTACTTC. It encodes CASSIDRDRWNIQYF.

J is TRBJ1-1 and V is TRBV19; TRBD1 might be the D (6 bases). Germline V gene sequence: CDR1 LNHDA, CDR2 SQIVND (reference sequence). Deletions cut 6 bases from V and 8 bases from J, with 10 bases between. This CDR3 region has 11 residues. The CDR3 nucleotides read TGTGCCAGTAGAGGAGGGGGAGAAGCTTTCTTT. Protein product: CASRGGGEAFF.

This clone showed up just a few times. The rearrangement joins TRBV3-1 (or the pseudogene TRBV3-2) to TRBJ2-7, with D possibly being TRBD1 (8 bases). This CDR3 region has 13 residues. V dropped 6 bases and J dropped 3 bases, with 12 bases sitting between them. Germline lookup yields CDR1 LGHDT and CDR2 YNNKEL (reference sequence). This CDR3 reads CASRHRGGYEQYF. The DNA of the CDR3 is TGTGCCAGCAGGCACAGGGGGGGCTACGAGCAGTACTTC.

The chain combines TRBV9 with TRBJ2-5; 7 nucleotides agree with TRBD2. This CDR3 has 13 amino acids. The J segment lost 1 base and the V segment lost 7 bases, leaving 4 bases of the junction unmatched. Germline CDR1 SGDLS, CDR2 YYNGEE. In DNA, the CDR3 is TGTGCCAGCGGCGGGGGACCCCAAGAGACCCAGTACTTC. Protein product: CASGGGPQETQYF.

The V and J genes are TRBV19 and TRBJ1-1; TRBD1 matches at 8 bases. The length of the CDR3 is 15 residues. The V gene's germline CDR1 is LNHDA and CDR2 SQIVND (reference sequence). V lost 5 bases and J lost 6; bases outside the gene matches: 11. The CDR3 DNA is TGTGCCAGTAGTCTACTGACAGGGGATATTGCTGAAGCTTTCTTT. This encodes CASSLLTGDIAEAFF.

The rearrangement joins TRBV19 to TRBJ2-3, with 12 bases that match TRBD2. J was trimmed by 0 bases and V by 4 bases; bases with no gene match: 14. From germline, CDR1 is LNHDA and CDR2 SQIVND (reference sequence). The CDR3 runs to 20 residues. This CDR3 is CASSTRTSGDTRYSTDTQYF. In DNA form, the CDR3 reads TGTGCCAGTAGTACGAGGACTAGCGGGGATACTAGATATAGCACAGATACGCAGTATTTT.

This clone was observed a few times. The chain is built from TRBV9 and TRBJ1-5; tentatively, D is TRBD1 (5 bases). CDR1 and CDR2 (germline): SGDLS, YYNGEE. The CDR3 is 14 amino acids. V was cut by 3 bases and J by 6 bases, with 13 bases left in between. This CDR3 is CASSEGPGSQPQHF. The CDR3 DNA reads TGTGCCAGCAGCGAGGGGCCCGGGAGTCAGCCCCAGCATTTT.

V is TRBV5-4 and J is TRBJ1-1; TRBD1 might be the D (5 bases). CDR3 length: 13 amino acids. Between the trimmed V and J ends, which lost 1 base and 6 bases, there was a span of 10 bases. In germline, CDR1 is SGHNT, CDR2 YYREEE (reference sequence). In DNA form, the CDR3 reads TGTGCCAGCAGCTTGAAACAGGCGTCTGAAGCTTTCTTT. Translation: CASSLKQASEAFF.

J is TRBJ2-7 and V is TRBV6-5, with TRBD2 identical over 9 bases. CDR1 MNHEY and CDR2 SVGAGI come from the germline V gene. The ends lost 4 bases at V and 6 bases at J; junction bases unmatched: 7. This CDR3 is built from 14 residues. CDR3 region: CASSWGGRVREQYF. CDR3 sequence (DNA): TGTGCCAGCAGTTGGGGCGGGAGGGTACGCGAGCAGTACTTC.

The genes are TRBV7-3 and TRBJ2-3, with D maybe TRBD1 (6 bases). CDR1 is SGHTA and CDR2 is FQGTGA in the germline V gene. This CDR3 contains 15 residues. V was pared by 5 bases and J by 2 bases, with 14 bases between. DNA of the CDR3: TGTGCCAGCAGCCTCCGGGGACAATTCACAGATACGCAGTATTTT. It yields the protein CASSLRGQFTDTQYF.

DNA of the CDR3: TGCGCCAGCAGCTTGGGGACTAGCGGTTCCTACAATGAGCAGTTCTTC. Translated: CASSLGTSGSYNEQFF. This chain uses TRBV5-1 with TRBJ2-1; 10 nucleotides agree with TRBD2. Trimming removed 0 bases from V and 1 base from J; junction bases left unmatched: 1. CDR1 is SGHRS and CDR2 is YFSETQ in the germline V gene. The CDR3 loop spans 16 amino acids.

CDR3 sequence: CAGSRRVAGTDTQYF. The CDR3 DNA reads TGTGCCGGGTCACGGAGGGTAGCGGGAACAGATACGCAGTATTTT. The genes are TRBV2 and TRBJ2-3; TRBD2 aligns across 8 bases. Germline CDR1 reads SNHLY; CDR2 reads FYNNEI. The CDR3 spans 15 residues. V shed 11 bases and J 3 bases; nucleotides not matched to a gene: 13.

V is TRBV12-3 or TRBV12-4 and J is TRBJ1-2; D ambiguous. The germline V and J ends were trimmed by 7 bases and 3 bases, with 12 bases remaining between them. The CDR3 covers 13 residues. The CDR3 nucleotides read TGTGCCAGCACCCACAAGGGTTACTATGGCTACACCTTC. Protein: CASTHKGYYGYTF.

V and J are TRBV7-8 and TRBJ2-3; D remains unclear. The CDR3 is 13 residues long. Germline CDR1 and CDR2: SGHVS and FQNEAQ. Trimming removed 5 bases from V and 0 bases from J, with 6 bases in between. CDR3 bases: TGTGCCAGCAGCGCCCCAAGCACAGATACGCAGTATTTT. Its protein product is CASSAPSTDTQYF.

This rearrangement joins TRBV2 to TRBJ2-2; 8 nucleotides agree with TRBD2. Germline V lookup: CDR1 SNHLY, CDR2 FYNNEI. CDR3 length: 17 residues. J was trimmed by 6 bases and V by 8 bases; bases with no gene match: 17. CDR3 residues: CASLRGRSTGGAGELFF. In DNA form, the CDR3 reads TGTGCCAGCCTCCGCGGGAGGTCCACCGGGGGGGCCGGGGAGCTGTTTTTT.

The chain has TRBV15 and TRBJ1-2, with 9 bases that match TRBD1. The CDR3 is made up of 13 amino acids. V lost 8 bases, J lost 3 bases, and 4 bases stayed unmatched. Germline-derived CDR1 and CDR2 are LNHNV and YYDKDF (reference sequence). DNA for the CDR3: TGTGCCACCCGAGGACAGGGGTACTATGGCTACACCTTC. As protein: CATRGQGYYGYTF. Combining the CDR3 with reference TRBV15 and TRBJ1-2 gives the whole variable domain DAMVIQNPRYQVTQFGKPVTLSCSQTLNHNVMYWYQQKSSQAPKLLFHYYDKDFNNEADTPDNFQSRRPNTSFCFLDIRSPGLGDTAMYLCATRGQGYYGYTFGSGTRLTVV.